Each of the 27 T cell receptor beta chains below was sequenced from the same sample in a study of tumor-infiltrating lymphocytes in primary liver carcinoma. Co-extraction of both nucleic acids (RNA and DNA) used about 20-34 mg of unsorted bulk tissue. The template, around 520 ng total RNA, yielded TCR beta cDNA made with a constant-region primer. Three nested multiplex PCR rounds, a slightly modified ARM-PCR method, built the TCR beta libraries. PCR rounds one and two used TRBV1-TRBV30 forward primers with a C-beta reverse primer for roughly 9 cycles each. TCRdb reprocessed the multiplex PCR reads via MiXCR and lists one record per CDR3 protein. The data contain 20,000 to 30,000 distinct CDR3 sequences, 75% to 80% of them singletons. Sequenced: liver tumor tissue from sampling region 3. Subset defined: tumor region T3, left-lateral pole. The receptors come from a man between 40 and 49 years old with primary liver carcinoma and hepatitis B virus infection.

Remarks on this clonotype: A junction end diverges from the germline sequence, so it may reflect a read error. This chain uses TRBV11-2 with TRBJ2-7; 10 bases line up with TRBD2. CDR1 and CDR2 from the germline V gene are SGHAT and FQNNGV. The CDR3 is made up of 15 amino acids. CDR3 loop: CPSSAPGLALWAQYF. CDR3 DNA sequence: TGCCCCAGCAGCGCCCCGGGACTAGCGTTGTGGGCGCAGTACTTC.

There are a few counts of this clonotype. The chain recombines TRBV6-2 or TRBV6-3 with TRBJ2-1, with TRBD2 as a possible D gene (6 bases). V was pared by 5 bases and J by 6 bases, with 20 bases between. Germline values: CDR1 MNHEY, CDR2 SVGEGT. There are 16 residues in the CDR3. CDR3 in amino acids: CASSPRGSGKVNEQFF. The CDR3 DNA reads TGTGCCAGCAGTCCCCGGGGGAGTGGGAAGGTCAATGAGCAGTTCTTC.

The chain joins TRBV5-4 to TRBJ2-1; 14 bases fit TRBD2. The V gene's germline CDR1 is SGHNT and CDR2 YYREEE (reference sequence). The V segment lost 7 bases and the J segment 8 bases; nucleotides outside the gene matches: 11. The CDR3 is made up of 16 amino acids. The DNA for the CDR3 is TGTGCCAGCGGCTCGGGACTAGCGGGAGTCTATGATGAGCAGTTCTTC. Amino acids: CASGSGLAGVYDEQFF. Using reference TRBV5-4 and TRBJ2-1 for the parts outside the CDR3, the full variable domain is ETGVTQSPTHLIKTRGQQVTLRCSSQSGHNTVSWYQQALGQGPQFIFQYYREEENGRGNFPPRFSGLQFPNYSSELNVNALELDDSALYLCASGSGLAGVYDEQFFGPGTRLTVL.

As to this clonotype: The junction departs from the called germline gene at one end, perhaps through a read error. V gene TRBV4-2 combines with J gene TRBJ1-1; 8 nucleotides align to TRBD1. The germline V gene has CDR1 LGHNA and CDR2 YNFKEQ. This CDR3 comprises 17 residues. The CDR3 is CTSSQEYGQGFWTEAFF. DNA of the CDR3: TGTACCAGTAGCCAAGAGTATGGACAGGGTTTTTGGACTGAAGCTTTCTTT.

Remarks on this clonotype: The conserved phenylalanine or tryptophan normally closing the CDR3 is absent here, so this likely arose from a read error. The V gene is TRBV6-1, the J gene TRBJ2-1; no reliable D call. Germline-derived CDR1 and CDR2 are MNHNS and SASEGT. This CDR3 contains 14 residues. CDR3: CASTGSLNYNDQFL. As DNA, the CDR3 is TGTGCCAGCACTGGATCCCTCAACTACAATGATCAGTTCTTA.

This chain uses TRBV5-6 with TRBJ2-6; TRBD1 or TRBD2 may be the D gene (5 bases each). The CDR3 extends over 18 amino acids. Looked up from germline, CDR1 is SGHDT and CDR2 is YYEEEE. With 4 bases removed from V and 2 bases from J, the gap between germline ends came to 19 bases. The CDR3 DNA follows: TGTGCCAGCAGCCTACCTGGGACGGTGAGAACTGGGGCCAACGTCCTGACTTTC. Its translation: CASSLPGTVRTGANVLTF.

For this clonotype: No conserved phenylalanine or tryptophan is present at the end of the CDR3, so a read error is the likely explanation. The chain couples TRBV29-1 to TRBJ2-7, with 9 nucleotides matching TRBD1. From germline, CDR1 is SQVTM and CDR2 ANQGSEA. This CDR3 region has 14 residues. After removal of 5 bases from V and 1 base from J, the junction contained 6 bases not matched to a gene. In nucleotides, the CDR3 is TGCAGCGTTTTACAGGGGGCCTCATCCTACGAGCAGTACCTC. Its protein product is CSVLQGASSYEQYL.

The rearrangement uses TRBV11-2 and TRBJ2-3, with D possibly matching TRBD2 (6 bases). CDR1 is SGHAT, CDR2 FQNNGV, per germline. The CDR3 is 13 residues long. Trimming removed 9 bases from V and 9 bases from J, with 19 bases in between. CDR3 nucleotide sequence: TGTGCCAGTGGCCCGGGGGACTTCATAACGCAGTATTTT. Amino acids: CASGPGDFITQYF.

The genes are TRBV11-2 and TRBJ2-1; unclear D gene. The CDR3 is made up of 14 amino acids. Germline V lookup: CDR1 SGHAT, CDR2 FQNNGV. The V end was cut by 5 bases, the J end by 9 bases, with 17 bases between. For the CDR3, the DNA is TGTGCCAGCAGCGTATACGGGCTAGTTACTGAGCAGTTCTTC. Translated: CASSVYGLVTEQFF. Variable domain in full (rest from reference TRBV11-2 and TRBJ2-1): EAGVAQSPRYKIIEKRQSVAFWCNPISGHATLYWYQQILGQGPKLLIQFQNNGVVDDSQLPKDRFSAERLKGVDSTLKIQPAKLEDSAVYLCASSVYGLVTEQFFGPGTRLTVL.

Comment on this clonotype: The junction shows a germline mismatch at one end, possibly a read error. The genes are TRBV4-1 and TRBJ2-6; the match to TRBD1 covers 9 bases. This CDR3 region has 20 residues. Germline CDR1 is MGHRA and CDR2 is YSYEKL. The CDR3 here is CASSRDPVTGGSSGANILTF. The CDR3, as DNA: TGCGCCAGCAGTCGAGATCCCGTGACAGGGGGTTCCTCTGGGGCCAACATCCTGACTTTC.

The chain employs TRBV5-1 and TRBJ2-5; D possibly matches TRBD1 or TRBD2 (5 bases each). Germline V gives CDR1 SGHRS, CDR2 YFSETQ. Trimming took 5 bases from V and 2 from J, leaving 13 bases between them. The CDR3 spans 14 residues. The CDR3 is CASSPGTAQETQYF. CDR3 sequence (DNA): TGCGCCAGCAGTCCTGGGACGGCTCAAGAGACCCAGTACTTC.

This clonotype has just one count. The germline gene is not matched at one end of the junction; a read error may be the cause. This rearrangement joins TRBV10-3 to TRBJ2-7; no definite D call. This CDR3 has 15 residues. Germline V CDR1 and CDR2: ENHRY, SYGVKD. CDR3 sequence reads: CAICEIRLRTYEQYF. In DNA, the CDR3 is TGTGCCATCTGTGAGATCAGGTTAAGGACCTACGAGCAGTACTTC.

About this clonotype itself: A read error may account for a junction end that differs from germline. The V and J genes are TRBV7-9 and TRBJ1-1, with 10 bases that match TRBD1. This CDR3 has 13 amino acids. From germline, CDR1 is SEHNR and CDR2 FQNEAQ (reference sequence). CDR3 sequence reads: CASSRTGGTGAFF. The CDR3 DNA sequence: TGTGCCAGCAGCCGGACAGGGGGTACTGGAGCTTTCTTT.

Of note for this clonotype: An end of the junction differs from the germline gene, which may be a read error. The CDR3 loop reads CASSLESERTDTQYF. Here the CDR3 DNA reads TGTGCCAGCAGTTTAGAGTCCGAGCGCACAGATACCCAGTATTTT. The chain uses TRBV11-3 and TRBJ2-3; D not certain. The germline gives CDR1 SGHNT, CDR2 YENEEA. The CDR3 covers 15 residues.

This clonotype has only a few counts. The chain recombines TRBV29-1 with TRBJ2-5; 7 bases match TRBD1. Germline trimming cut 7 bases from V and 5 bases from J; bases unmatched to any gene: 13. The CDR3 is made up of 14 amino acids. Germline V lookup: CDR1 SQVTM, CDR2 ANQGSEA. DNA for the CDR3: TGCAGCGCTTGGGCTACAGGGGCATACGAGACCCAGTACTTC. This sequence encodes CSAWATGAYETQYF.

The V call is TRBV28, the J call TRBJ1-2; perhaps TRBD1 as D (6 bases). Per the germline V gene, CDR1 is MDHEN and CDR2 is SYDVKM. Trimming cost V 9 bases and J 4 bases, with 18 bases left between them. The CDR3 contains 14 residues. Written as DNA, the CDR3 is TGTGCCAGTAACCTAGAGTTAGGGGGCTATGGCTACACCTTC. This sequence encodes CASNLELGGYGYTF.

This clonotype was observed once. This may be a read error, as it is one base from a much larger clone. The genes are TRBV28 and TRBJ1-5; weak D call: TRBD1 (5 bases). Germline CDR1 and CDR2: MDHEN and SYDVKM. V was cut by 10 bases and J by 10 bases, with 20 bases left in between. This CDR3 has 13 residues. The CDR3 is CATRWDSDGPQHF. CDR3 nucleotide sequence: TGTGCCACCAGGTGGGACTCGGATGGTCCCCAGCATTTT.

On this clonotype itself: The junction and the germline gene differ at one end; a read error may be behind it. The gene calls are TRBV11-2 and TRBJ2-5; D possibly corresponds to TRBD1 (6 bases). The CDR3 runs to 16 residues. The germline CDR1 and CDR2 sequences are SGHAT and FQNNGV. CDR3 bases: TGTACCAGCAGCCAAACACCTGGTAGGGGGAAAGAGACCCAGTACTTC. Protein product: CTSSQTPGRGKETQYF.

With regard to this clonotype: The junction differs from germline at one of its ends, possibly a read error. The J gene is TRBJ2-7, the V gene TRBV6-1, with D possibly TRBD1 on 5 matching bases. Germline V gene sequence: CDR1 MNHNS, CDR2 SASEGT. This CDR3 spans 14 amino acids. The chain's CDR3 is CVSSEGAPPYEQYF. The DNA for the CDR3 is TGTGTCAGCAGTGAAGGGGCTCCCCCCTACGAGCAGTACTTC.

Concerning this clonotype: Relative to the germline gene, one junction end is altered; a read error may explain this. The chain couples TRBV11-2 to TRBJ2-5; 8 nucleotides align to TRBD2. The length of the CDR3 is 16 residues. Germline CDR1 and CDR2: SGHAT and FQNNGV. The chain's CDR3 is CASCQTQGGGKETQYF. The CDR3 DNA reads TGTGCCAGCTGCCAAACTCAAGGCGGGGGGAAAGAGACCCAATACTTC.

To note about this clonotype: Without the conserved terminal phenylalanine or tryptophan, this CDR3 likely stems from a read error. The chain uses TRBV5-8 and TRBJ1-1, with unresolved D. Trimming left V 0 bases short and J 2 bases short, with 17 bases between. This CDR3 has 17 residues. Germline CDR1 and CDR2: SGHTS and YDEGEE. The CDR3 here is CASSLDTWFEVNTEAFS. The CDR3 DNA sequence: TGTGCCAGCAGCTTGGATACATGGTTCGAGGTTAACACTGAAGCTTTCTCT.

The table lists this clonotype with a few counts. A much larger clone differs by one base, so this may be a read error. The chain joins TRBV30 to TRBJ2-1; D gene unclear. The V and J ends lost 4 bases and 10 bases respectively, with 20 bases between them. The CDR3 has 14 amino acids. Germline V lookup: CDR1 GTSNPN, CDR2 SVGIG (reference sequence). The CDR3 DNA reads TGTGCCTGGACCTACCGGACCGTCAATGAGGAGCAGTTCTTC. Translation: CAWTYRTVNEEQFF.

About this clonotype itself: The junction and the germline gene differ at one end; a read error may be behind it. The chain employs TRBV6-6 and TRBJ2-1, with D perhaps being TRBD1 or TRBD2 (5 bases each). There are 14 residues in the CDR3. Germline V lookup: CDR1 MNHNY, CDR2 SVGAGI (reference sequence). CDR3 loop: CASSCNGAYNVQFF. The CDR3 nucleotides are TGTGCCAGCAGTTGTAACGGGGCCTACAATGTGCAGTTCTTC.

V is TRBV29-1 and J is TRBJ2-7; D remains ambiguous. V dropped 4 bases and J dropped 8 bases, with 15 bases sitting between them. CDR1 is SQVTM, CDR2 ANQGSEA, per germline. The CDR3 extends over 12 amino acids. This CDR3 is CSVGRLGYKQYF. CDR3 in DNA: TGCAGCGTTGGGCGGTTAGGGTATAAGCAGTACTTC.

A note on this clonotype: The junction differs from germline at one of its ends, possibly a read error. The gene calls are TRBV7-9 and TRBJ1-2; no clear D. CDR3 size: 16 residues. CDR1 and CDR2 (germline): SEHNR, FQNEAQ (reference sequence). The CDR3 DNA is TGTGCCAGCAACCCCGAGGGCAGGCTGTCCCACTATGGCTGCACCTTC. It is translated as CASNPEGRLSHYGCTF.

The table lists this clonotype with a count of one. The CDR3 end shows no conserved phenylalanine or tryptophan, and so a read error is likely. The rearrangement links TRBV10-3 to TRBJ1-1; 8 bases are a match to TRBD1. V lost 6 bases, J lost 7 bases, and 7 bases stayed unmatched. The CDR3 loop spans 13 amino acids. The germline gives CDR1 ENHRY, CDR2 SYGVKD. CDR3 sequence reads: CAISAGQGIEAFI. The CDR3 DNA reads TGTGCCATCAGCGCCGGACAGGGAATTGAAGCTTTCATT.

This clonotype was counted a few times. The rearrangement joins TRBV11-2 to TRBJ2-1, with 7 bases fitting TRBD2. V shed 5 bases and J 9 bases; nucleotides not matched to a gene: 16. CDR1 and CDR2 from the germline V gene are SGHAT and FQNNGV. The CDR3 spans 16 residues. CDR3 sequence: CASSPFSSGKDGEQFF. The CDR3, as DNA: TGTGCCAGCAGCCCTTTCTCCAGCGGGAAGGATGGTGAGCAGTTCTTC.